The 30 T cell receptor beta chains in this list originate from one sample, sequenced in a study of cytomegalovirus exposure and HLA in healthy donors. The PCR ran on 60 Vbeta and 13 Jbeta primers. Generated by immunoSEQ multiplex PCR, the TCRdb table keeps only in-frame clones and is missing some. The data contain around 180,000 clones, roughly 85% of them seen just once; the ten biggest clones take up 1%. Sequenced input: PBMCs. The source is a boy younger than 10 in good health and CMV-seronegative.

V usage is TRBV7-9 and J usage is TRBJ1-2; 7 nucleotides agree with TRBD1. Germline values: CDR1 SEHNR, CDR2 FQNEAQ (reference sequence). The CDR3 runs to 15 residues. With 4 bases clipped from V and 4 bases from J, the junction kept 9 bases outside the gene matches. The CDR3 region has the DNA TGTGCCAGCAGCTACTTAGCAGGGGGAGCCTATGGCTACACCTTC. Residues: CASSYLAGGAYGYTF.

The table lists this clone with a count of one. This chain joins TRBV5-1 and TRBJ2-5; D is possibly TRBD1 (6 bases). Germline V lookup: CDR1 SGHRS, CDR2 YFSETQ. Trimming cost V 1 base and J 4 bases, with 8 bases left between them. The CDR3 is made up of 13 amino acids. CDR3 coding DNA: TGCGCCAGCAGCTTGATAGGGGGAGAGACCCAGTACTTC. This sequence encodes CASSLIGGETQYF.

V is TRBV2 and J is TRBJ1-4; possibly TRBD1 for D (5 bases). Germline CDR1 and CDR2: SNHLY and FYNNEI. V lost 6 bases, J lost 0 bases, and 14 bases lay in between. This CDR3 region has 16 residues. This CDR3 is CASSPRAPATNEKLFF. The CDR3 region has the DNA TGTGCCAGCAGCCCCAGGGCTCCGGCAACTAATGAAAAACTGTTTTTT.

CDR3 sequence reads: CASSFAGQNNEQFF. In DNA, the CDR3 is TGTGCCAGCAGCTTCGCGGGACAGAATAACGAGCAGTTCTTC. The chain carries TRBV7-3 and TRBJ2-1; D perhaps matches TRBD1 (7 bases). Germline V gene lookup returns CDR1 SGHTA and CDR2 FQGTGA. Trimming pared 3 bases from V and 10 bases from J, leaving 16 bases between. The CDR3 has 14 amino acids.

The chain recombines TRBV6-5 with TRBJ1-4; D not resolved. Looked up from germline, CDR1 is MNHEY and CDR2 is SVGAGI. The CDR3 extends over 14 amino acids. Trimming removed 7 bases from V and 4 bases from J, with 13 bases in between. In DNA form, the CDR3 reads TGTGCCAGCAACAAGGCAGGTGGTAATGAAAAACTGTTTTTT. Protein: CASNKAGGNEKLFF.

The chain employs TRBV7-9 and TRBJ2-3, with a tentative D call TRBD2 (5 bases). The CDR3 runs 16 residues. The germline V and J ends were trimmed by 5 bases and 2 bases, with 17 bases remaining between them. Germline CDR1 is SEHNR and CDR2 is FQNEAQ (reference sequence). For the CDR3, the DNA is TGTGCCAGCAGCCCCCAACTAGTCCCCTACACAGATACGCAGTATTTT. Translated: CASSPQLVPYTDTQYF. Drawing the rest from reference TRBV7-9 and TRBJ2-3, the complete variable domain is DTGVSQNPRHKITKRGQNVTFRCDPISEHNRLYWYRQTLGQGPEFLTYFQNEAQLEKSRLLSDRFSAERPKGSFSTLEIQRTEQGDSAMYLCASSPQLVPYTDTQYFGPGTRLTVL.

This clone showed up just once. The DNA of the CDR3 is TGTGCCAGCAGTGCCCTCGGACAGGGAAAGGATTATACTCAGCCCCAGCATTTT. Protein sequence: CASSALGQGKDYTQPQHF. This chain uses TRBV28 with TRBJ1-5, with 8 nucleotides matching TRBD1. The germline CDR1 and CDR2 sequences are MDHEN and SYDVKM. After removal of 5 bases from V and 6 bases from J, the junction contained 18 bases not matched to a gene. The CDR3 is made up of 18 amino acids.

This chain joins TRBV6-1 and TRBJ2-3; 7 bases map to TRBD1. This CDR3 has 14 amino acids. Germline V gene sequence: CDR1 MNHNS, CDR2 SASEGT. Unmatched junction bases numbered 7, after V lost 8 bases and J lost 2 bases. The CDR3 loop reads CASGPTGFTDTQYF. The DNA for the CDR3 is TGTGCCAGCGGGCCGACAGGGTTCACAGATACGCAGTATTTT.

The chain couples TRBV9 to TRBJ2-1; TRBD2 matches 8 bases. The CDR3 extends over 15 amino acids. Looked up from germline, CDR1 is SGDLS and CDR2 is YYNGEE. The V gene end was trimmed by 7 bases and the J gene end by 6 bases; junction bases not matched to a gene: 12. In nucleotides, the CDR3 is TGTGCCAGCGAGAGGGGACTAGGGACCCTCAATGAGCAGTTCTTC. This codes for CASERGLGTLNEQFF.

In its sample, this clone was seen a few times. The CDR3 bases are TGTGCCAGCGGGGACAGGGGAGTCAGAAGCTACAATGAGCAGTTCTTC. Its protein product is CASGDRGVRSYNEQFF. The rearrangement uses TRBV5-6 and TRBJ2-1; 10 bases fit TRBD1. The CDR3 length is 16 residues. CDR1 is SGHDT, CDR2 YYEEEE, per germline. V dropped 7 bases and J dropped 3; count of bases not matched to a gene: 10.

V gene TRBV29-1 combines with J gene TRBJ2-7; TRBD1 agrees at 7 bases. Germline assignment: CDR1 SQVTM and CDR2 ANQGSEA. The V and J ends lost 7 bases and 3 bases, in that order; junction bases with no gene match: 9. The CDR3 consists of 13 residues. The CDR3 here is CSARTGQNYEQYF. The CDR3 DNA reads TGCAGCGCCCGCACGGGACAGAACTACGAGCAGTACTTC.

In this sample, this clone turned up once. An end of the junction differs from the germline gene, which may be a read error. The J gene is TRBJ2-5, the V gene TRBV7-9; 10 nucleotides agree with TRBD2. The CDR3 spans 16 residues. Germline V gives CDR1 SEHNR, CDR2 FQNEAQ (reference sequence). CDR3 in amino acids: CSSSSTLSGGRETQYF. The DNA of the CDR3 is TGTTCCAGCAGCTCTACCCTTAGCGGGGGGAGGGAGACCCAGTACTTC.

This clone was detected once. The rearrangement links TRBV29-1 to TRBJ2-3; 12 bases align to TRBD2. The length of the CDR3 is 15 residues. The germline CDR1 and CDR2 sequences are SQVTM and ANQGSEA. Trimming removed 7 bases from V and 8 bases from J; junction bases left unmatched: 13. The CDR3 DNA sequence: TGCAGCGCCACATCGCTAGCGGGGGGGATCGGTACGCAGTATTTT. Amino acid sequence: CSATSLAGGIGTQYF.

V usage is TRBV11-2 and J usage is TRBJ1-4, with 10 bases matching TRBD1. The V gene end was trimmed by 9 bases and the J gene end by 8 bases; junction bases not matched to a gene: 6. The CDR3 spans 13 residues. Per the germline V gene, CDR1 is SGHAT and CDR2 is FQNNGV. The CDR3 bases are TGTGCCAGTTCGGACAGGGGGAGGGAAAAACTGTTTTTT. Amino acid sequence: CASSDRGREKLFF. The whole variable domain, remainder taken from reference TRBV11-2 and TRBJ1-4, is EAGVAQSPRYKIIEKRQSVAFWCNPISGHATLYWYQQILGQGPKLLIQFQNNGVVDDSQLPKDRFSAERLKGVDSTLKIQPAKLEDSAVYLCASSDRGREKLFFGSGTQLSVL.

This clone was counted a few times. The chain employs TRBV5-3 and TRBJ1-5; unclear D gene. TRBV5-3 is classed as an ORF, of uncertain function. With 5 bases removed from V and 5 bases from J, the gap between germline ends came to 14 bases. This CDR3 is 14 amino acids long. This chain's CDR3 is CARRARGKDQPQHF. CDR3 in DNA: TGTGCCAGAAGAGCACGGGGTAAAGATCAGCCCCAGCATTTT.

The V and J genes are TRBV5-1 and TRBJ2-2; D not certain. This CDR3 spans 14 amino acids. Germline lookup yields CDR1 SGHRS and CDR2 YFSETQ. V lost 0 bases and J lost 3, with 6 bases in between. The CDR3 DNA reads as TGCGCCAGCAGCTTGGGGGCTGACACCGGGGAGCTGTTTTTT. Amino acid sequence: CASSLGADTGELFF.

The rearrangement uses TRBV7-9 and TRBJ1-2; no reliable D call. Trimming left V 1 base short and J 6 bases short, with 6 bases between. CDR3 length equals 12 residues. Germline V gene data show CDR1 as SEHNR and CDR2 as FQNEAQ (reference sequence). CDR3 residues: CASSLGRDGYTF. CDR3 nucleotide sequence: TGTGCCAGCAGCTTAGGACGGGATGGCTACACCTTC.

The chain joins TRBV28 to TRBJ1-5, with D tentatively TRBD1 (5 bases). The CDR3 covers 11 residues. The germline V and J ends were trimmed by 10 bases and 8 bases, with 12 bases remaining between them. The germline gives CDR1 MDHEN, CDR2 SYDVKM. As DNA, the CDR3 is TGTGCCACCAGGGAGAGCGAGCCCCAGCATTTT. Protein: CATRESEPQHF. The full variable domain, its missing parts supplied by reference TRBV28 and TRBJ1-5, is DVKVTQSSRYLVKRTGEKVFLECVQDMDHENMFWYRQDPGLGLRLIYFSYDVKMKEKGDIPEGYSVSREKKERFSLILESASTNQTSMYLCATRESEPQHFGDGTRLSIL.

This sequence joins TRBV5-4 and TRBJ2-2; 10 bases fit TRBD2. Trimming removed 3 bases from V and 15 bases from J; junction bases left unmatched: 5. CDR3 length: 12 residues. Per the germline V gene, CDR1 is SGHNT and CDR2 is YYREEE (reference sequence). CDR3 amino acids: CASSSESGRVFF. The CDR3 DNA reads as TGTGCCAGCAGCTCCGAAAGCGGGAGGGTGTTTTTT.

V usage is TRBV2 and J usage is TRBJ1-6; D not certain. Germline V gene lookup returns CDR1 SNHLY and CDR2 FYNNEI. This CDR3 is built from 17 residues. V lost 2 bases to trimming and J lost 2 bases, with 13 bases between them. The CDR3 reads CASSETAQVTYNSPLHF. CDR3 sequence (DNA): TGTGCCAGCAGTGAAACGGCGCAGGTCACCTATAATTCACCCCTCCACTTT.

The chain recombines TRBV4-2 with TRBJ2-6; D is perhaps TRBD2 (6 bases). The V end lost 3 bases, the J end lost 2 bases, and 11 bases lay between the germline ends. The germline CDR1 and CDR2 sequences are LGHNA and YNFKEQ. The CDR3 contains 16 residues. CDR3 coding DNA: TGTGCCAGCAGCCACGGGGGTGGCGCTGGGGCCAACGTCCTGACTTTC. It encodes CASSHGGGAGANVLTF.

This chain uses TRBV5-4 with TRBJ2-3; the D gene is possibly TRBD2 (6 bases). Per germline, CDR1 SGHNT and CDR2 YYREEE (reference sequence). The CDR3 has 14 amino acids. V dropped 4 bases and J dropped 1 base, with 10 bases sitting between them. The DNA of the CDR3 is TGTGCCAGCAGCGACGGGACTCGCACAGATACGCAGTATTTT. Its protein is CASSDGTRTDTQYF.

CDR3 sequence reads: CASSLGVGSGIYEQYF. CDR3 in DNA: TGCGCCAGCAGCTTGGGTGTAGGTAGCGGAATATACGAGCAGTACTTC. J is TRBJ2-7 and V is TRBV5-1; a possible D gene is TRBD2 (6 bases). This CDR3 is built from 16 residues. With 0 bases removed from V and 4 bases from J, the gap between germline ends came to 17 bases. Germline CDR1 is SGHRS and CDR2 is YFSETQ.

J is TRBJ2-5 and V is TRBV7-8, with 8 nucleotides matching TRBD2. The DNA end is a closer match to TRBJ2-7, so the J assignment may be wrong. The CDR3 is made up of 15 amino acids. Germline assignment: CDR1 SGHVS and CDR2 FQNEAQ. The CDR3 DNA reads TGTGCCAGCAGCCTGGAGGGACTAGGGCCATACGAGCAGTACTTC. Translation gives CASSLEGLGPYEQYF.

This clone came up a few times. The CDR3 loop is CASSHEQRQPNNYGYTF. In DNA form, the CDR3 reads TGTGCCAGCAGCCACGAGCAGAGACAGCCAAATAACTATGGCTACACCTTC. This chain joins TRBV4-2 and TRBJ1-2, with TRBD1 as a possible D gene (5 bases). V was shortened by 3 bases and J by 1 base, with 18 bases between the two germline ends. CDR1 LGHNA and CDR2 YNFKEQ come from the germline V gene. This CDR3 contains 17 residues.

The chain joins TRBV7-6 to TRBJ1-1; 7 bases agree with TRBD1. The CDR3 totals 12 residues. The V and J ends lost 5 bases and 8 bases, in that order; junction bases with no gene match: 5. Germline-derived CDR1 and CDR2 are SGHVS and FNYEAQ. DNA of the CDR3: TGTGCCAGCAGCCCCCCGGGACAGGAAGCTTTCTTT. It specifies CASSPPGQEAFF.

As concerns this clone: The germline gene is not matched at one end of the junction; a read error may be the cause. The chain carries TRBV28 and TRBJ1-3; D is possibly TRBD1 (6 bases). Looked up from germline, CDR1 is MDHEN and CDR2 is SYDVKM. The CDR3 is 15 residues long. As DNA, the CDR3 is TGTGCCAGCAGTTTTCCAGGGGCAGTAGGAAACACCACATATTTT. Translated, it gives CASSFPGAVGNTTYF.

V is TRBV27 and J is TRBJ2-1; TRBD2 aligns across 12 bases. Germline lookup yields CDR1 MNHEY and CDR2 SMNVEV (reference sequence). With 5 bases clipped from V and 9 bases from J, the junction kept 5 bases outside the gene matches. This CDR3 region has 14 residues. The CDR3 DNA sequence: TGTGCCAGCAGTATTACTAGCGGGGGGTTTGAGCAGTTCTTC. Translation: CASSITSGGFEQFF.

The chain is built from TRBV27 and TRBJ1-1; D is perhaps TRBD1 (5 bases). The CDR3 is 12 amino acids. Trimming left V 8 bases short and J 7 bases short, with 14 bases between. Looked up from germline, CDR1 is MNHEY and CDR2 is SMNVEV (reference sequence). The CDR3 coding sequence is TGTGCCAGCGCTACGGCGGGGCTTGAAGCTTTCTTT. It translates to CASATAGLEAFF.

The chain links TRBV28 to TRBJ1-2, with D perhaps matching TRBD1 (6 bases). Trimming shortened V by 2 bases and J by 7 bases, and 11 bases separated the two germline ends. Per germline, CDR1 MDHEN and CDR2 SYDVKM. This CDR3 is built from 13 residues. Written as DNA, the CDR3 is TGTGCCAGCAGTTTAACAGGGTTTTTTGGCTACACCTTC. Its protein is CASSLTGFFGYTF.